This T cell receptor beta chain was documented in a study of Ad26.COV2.S vaccination and SARS-CoV-2 variants. Study as a whole: Participants got Ad26.COV2.S intramuscularly, once or twice 56 days apart.

As to treatment: roughly 20 received Ad26.COV2.S at low or high dose, single or two shots; 5 received placebo; per-sample allocation not given. Day 63 after the first vaccine or placebo injection was the time point for sampling. The vaccine delivered Wuhan-strain SARS-CoV-2 spike through an Ad26 vector. Study observations and caveats: Vaccine and placebo recipients had similar non-spike TCR breadth. Breadth, reportedly substantial, characterized the spike-specific CD8+ and CD4+ T cell responses after vaccination.

Only in-frame clones appear in the TCRdb table, and some are missing; sequencing was by immunoSEQ multiplex PCR. Of 300,000 to 350,000 clones detected, around 90% appear once; the ten largest clones hold about 5.4%. The V end lost 4 bases, the J end lost 2 bases, and 0 bases lay between the germline ends. This CDR3 region has 10 residues. The germline CDR1 and CDR2 sequences are MGHDK and SYGVNS. About this clone itself: Its antigen is as yet unknown.

This chain links TRBV25-1 with TRBJ2-7; D ambiguous. The sequence was obtained from a person aged 18-60 years who received the Ad26.COV2.S COVID-19 vaccine or a placebo. Sequences were derived from peripheral blood, sampled in a trial of Ad26.COV2.S vaccine versus placebo. CDR3 loop: CASSAYEQYF. The CDR3 DNA sequence: TGTGCCAGCAGTGCCTACGAGCAGTACTTC.